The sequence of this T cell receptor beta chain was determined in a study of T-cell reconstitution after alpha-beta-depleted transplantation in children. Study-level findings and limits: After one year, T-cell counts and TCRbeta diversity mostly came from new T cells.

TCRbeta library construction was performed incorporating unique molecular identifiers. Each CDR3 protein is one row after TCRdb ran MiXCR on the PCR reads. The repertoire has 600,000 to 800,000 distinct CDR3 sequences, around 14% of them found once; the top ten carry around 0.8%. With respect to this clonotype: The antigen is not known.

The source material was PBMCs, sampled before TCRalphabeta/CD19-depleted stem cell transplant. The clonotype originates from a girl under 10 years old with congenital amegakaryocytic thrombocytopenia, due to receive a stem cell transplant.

The CDR3 loop reads CASSSKRDSSGSDTQYF. The CDR3 DNA reads as TGCGCCAGCAGCTCGAAACGGGACTCCTCGGGGTCAGATACGCAGTATTTT. The chain carries TRBV5-1 and TRBJ2-3, with D maybe TRBD2 (6 bases). Trimming shortened V by 3 bases and J by 4 bases, and 21 bases separated the two germline ends. This CDR3 has 17 amino acids. Per germline, CDR1 SGHRS and CDR2 YFSETQ.